The 20 T cell receptor beta chains reported below all come from one sample, sequenced in a study of blood T cell repertoires in COVID-19. Method: immunoSEQ multiplex PCR; TCRdb's copy keeps in-frame clones and lacks some. Of over 30,000 clones listed, roughly 90% are singletons. The sample taken for sequencing was peripheral blood. Every receptor here comes from a human donor with active COVID-19. The donor label of this sample is uncertain.

The chain couples TRBV7-2 to TRBJ1-3, with 9 bases lining up with TRBD1. The CDR3 runs to 17 residues. Per germline, CDR1 SGHTA and CDR2 FQGNSA. Germline trimming cut 0 bases from V and 4 bases from J; bases unmatched to any gene: 7. DNA of the CDR3: TGTGCCAGCAGCTTAGCGGCTCTGACAGGGGGGGGAAACACCATATATTTT. Protein sequence: CASSLAALTGGGNTIYF.

The V call is TRBV7-9, the J call TRBJ2-2; unclear D gene. This CDR3 has 15 residues. Trimming took off 1 base at V and 4 bases at J, with 10 bases between the two ends. CDR1 SEHNR and CDR2 FQNEAQ come from the germline V gene (reference sequence). CDR3 in amino acids: CASSLGEQITGELFF. In DNA form, the CDR3 reads TGTGCCAGCAGCTTAGGTGAACAGATCACCGGGGAGCTGTTTTTT.

The chain combines TRBV5-4 with TRBJ2-5; possibly TRBD2 for D (6 bases). The CDR3 has 14 residues. Per germline, CDR1 SGHNT and CDR2 YYREEE (reference sequence). Trimming shortened V by 1 base and J by 6 bases, and 13 bases separated the two germline ends. CDR3 nucleotide sequence: TGTGCCAGCAGCTTGACTGGGACTCAAAAGACCCAGTACTTC. It is translated as CASSLTGTQKTQYF.

The chain carries TRBV5-4 and TRBJ2-3; D is possibly TRBD1 (5 bases). The CDR3 runs to 15 residues. Deletions cut 3 bases from V and 2 bases from J, with 13 bases between. Germline loops: CDR1 SGHNT, CDR2 YYREEE (reference sequence). This chain's CDR3 is CASSSWVGVTDTQYF. In nucleotides, the CDR3 is TGTGCCAGCAGCTCGTGGGTAGGGGTCACAGATACGCAGTATTTT.

The chain links TRBV11-2 to TRBJ2-5; D is possibly TRBD1 (6 bases). V lost 10 bases to trimming and J lost 3 bases, with 21 bases between them. In germline, CDR1 is SGHAT, CDR2 FQNNGV. The CDR3 runs 15 residues. The CDR3 DNA is TGTGCCACCACGCCCCAGGGGTCGGCGAAAGAGACCCAGTACTTC. Amino acids: CATTPQGSAKETQYF.

In DNA, the CDR3 is TGTGCCAGCAGCTTAGGCGGGGCTAACACCGGGGAGCTGTTTTTT. It specifies CASSLGGANTGELFF. The chain employs TRBV7-3 and TRBJ2-2, with TRBD2 as a possible D gene (6 bases). V was cut by 2 bases and J by 2 bases, with 9 bases left in between. Germline V CDR1 and CDR2: SGHTA, FQGTGA. CDR3 length: 15 residues.

V gene TRBV19 combines with J gene TRBJ2-5; TRBD1 aligns across 7 bases. V shed 6 bases, J shed 2 bases, and the junction held 9 bases outside the gene matches. Germline CDR1 is LNHDA and CDR2 is SQIVND (reference sequence). This CDR3 spans 15 amino acids. DNA of the CDR3: TGTGCCAGTAGACCCGCCTTGGGACAGCAAGAGACCCAGTACTTC. Amino acids: CASRPALGQQETQYF.

The chain uses TRBV4-2 and TRBJ2-7; 13 nucleotides align to TRBD2. CDR3 length: 15 amino acids. The J segment lost 7 bases and the V segment lost 0 bases, leaving 3 bases of the junction unmatched. Germline V CDR1 and CDR2: LGHNA, YNFKEQ. CDR3 sequence reads: CASSQDRGLAGEQYF. The CDR3 DNA reads as TGTGCCAGCAGCCAAGATCGGGGACTAGCGGGGGAGCAGTACTTC.

The chain recombines TRBV2 with TRBJ2-7; D is unresolved. The CDR3 is made up of 12 amino acids. Trimming stripped 4 bases from V and 3 bases from J, with 7 bases between. The V gene's germline CDR1 is SNHLY and CDR2 FYNNEI. The CDR3 sequence: CASSAQNYEQYF. The CDR3 region has the DNA TGTGCCAGCAGTGCACAAAACTACGAGCAGTACTTC. The complete variable domain, with remaining parts taken from reference TRBV2 and TRBJ2-7, reads EPEVTQTPSHQVTQMGQEVILRCVPISNHLYFYWYRQILGQKVEFLVSFYNNEISEKSEIFDDQFSVERPDGSNFTLKIRSTKLEDSAMYFCASSAQNYEQYFGPGTRLTVT.

This clone was counted only a few times. The gene calls are TRBV6-2 or TRBV6-3 and TRBJ2-7; 12 nucleotides match TRBD1. Germline CDR1 and CDR2: MNHEY and SVGEGT. The CDR3 runs to 14 residues. Trimming at V came to 6 bases and at J to 3 bases, leaving 3 bases not matched to a gene. The CDR3 protein is CASSGTGGIYEQYF. DNA for the CDR3: TGTGCCAGCAGCGGGACAGGGGGCATCTACGAGCAGTACTTC.

This clone appeared a single time. The chain joins TRBV6-4 to TRBJ1-5, with D possibly being TRBD1 (6 bases). CDR1 and CDR2 (germline): MRHNA, SNTAGT. The CDR3 is 13 residues long. V gave up 4 bases and J gave up 7 bases, with 11 bases separating them. CDR3 DNA: TGTGCCAGCAGTGGACAGGCTGGGCAGCCCCAGCATTTT. Residues: CASSGQAGQPQHF.

This chain uses TRBV6-2 or TRBV6-3 with TRBJ1-5; D uncertain. Germline CDR1 and CDR2: MNHEY and SVGEGT. V lost 6 bases to trimming and J lost 3 bases, with 6 bases between them. There are 12 residues in the CDR3. In nucleotides, the CDR3 is TGTGCCAGCAGCCTCATCAATCAGCCCCAGCATTTT. Its translation is CASSLINQPQHF.

The genes are TRBV5-4 and TRBJ2-3, with 11 bases identical to TRBD2. Germline V gene lookup returns CDR1 SGHNT and CDR2 YYREEE (reference sequence). V lost 4 bases, J lost 0 bases, and 4 bases stayed unmatched. This CDR3 has 16 residues. The CDR3 reads CASSQRLAGSTDTQYF. As DNA, the CDR3 is TGTGCCAGCAGCCAGAGACTAGCGGGGAGCACAGATACGCAGTATTTT.

CDR3 loop: CASSIKAGGNEQFF. The CDR3 DNA follows: TGTGCCAGCAGCATAAAGGCGGGGGGAAATGAGCAGTTCTTC. The chain joins TRBV7-3 to TRBJ2-1; 8 bases agree with TRBD2. This CDR3 contains 14 residues. Germline trimming cut 5 bases from V and 7 bases from J; bases unmatched to any gene: 7. The germline gives CDR1 SGHTA, CDR2 FQGTGA.

The chain has TRBV6-2 or TRBV6-3 and TRBJ1-4; D might be TRBD1 (5 bases). The CDR3 has 13 amino acids. The germline CDR1 and CDR2 sequences are MNHEY and SVGEGT. Trimming removed 5 bases from V and 5 bases from J, with 9 bases in between. CDR3 sequence (DNA): TGTGCCAGCAGTCGACAGATAAATGAAAAACTGTTTTTT. This sequence encodes CASSRQINEKLFF.

This chain links TRBV19 with TRBJ1-1, with D perhaps TRBD1 (5 bases). This CDR3 comprises 13 residues. Trimming removed 4 bases from V and 6 bases from J, with 12 bases in between. CDR1 is LNHDA, CDR2 SQIVND, per germline (reference sequence). Here the CDR3 DNA reads TGTGCCAGTAGTAATCGGGGGACCGCTGAAGCTTTCTTT. The encoded protein is CASSNRGTAEAFF.

The chain has TRBV3-1 (or the pseudogene TRBV3-2) and TRBJ2-2; D ambiguous. The CDR3 is 14 residues long. The V and J ends lost 2 bases and 5 bases respectively, with 9 bases between them. Germline CDR1 LGHDT, CDR2 YNNKEL (reference sequence). The CDR3 protein is CASSQLRTTGELFF. DNA for the CDR3: TGTGCCAGCAGCCAATTGAGAACTACCGGGGAGCTGTTTTTT.

This chain links TRBV4-1 with TRBJ2-1; 8 bases agree with TRBD2. Trimming took 2 bases from V and 10 from J; bases not matched to a gene: 1. CDR3 size: 12 residues. Germline loops: CDR1 MGHRA, CDR2 YSYEKL. The CDR3 nucleotides read TGCGCCAGCAGCCAAATAGCGGGGGAGCAGTTCTTC. Encoded protein: CASSQIAGEQFF.

This sequence joins TRBV27 and TRBJ1-6; TRBD1 matches at 9 bases. After removal of 6 bases from V and 6 bases from J, the junction contained 6 bases not matched to a gene. Germline CDR1 is MNHEY and CDR2 is SMNVEV (reference sequence). The CDR3 sequence is 15 residues long. CDR3 coding DNA: TGTGCCAGCAGGGACCACAGGGGGCGTAATTCACCCCTCCACTTT. As protein: CASRDHRGRNSPLHF.

The V and J genes are TRBV18 and TRBJ1-1; D may be TRBD1 (6 bases). Germline V gene lookup returns CDR1 KGHSH and CDR2 LQKENI. The CDR3 is 16 residues long. The ends were cut back, 3 bases at V and 2 bases at J, with 16 bases in the middle. Written as DNA, the CDR3 is TGTGCCAGCTCACCGCGGGGGGCCCTTAAAAACACTGAAGCTTTCTTT. Translated: CASSPRGALKNTEAFF. The full variable domain, completed using reference TRBV18 and TRBJ1-1, is NAGVMQNPRHLVRRRGQEARLRCSPMKGHSHVYWYRQLPEEGLKFMVYLQKENIIDESGMPKERFSAEFPKEGPSILRIQQVVRGDSAAYFCASSPRGALKNTEAFFGQGTRLTVV.